This T cell receptor beta chain was profiled in a study of blood T cell repertoires in COVID-19 (dated by TCRdb to about 2020). Some background on the complete study: Samples from collaborators originated in the United States, Italy and Spain and spanned both the acute and convalescent phases of COVID-19. The samples were drawn from the first 160 participants of the ongoing ImmuneRACE study and from over a thousand subjects provided by 6 global collaborators. The material from the prospective study consisted of cDNA or gDNA derived from T cells, B-cell-depleted T cells, or PBMCs. A freely available public database, intended as a resource for researchers studying the immune response to SARS-CoV-2, is where the repertoires were released. Deeply sampled blood TCRbeta repertoires from subjects exposed to, actively infected with, or recovered from COVID-19 were included in the dataset. Where available, HLA class I and class II types were obtained from metadata supplied by the sample provider rather than from assay-based typing. A de-identified subject ID, COVID-19 status, age in years and sex were almost always included in the sample metadata. General conclusions and limits of the study: Clinical and demographic metadata were provided uncurated, with the amount varying by source and participant.

This clone was detected only once. No antigen is known for it. Within one base of it there is no much larger clone, and no base qualities were kept. The immunoSEQ Assay, a bias-controlled multiplex PCR, was used to amplify TCRbeta CDR3 regions from genomic DNA. In the source study's methods: Within the assay, amplification of reference gene primers was used to estimate how many nucleated cells each sample contained. To quantify the absolute abundance of each unique TCRbeta CDR3 rearrangement, sequence reads were collapsed and filtered. For each sample, productive Simpson clonality was calculated by taking the square root of Simpson's diversity index across productive rearrangements. Entries here come from immuneACCESS through TCRdb and include only in-frame sequences with V and J called. Some clones fail to appear in such tables; in the studies checked, an unresolved V gene covers under half of the shortfall, and the cause of the remainder is unknown. V and J calls and clone size are given by that table; D and trimming were obtained from the DNA. The sample data list roughly 400,000 clones, and 88% of these were observed just once. The ten most abundant clones make up approximately 1.5% of the sample.

In the prospective study, participants were roughly 18 to 95 years old, resided in 20 to 30 geographic areas of the United States, and were enrolled through a virtual design. Cohort assignment in the prospective study relied on participant-reported clinical history from a screening survey and a study questionnaire. A participant counted as exposed if, within 2 weeks of entering the study, that participant had been in contact with someone who had a PCR-confirmed or clinician-diagnosed COVID-19 case. Mobile phlebotomists in the prospective study collected whole blood, serum and a nasopharyngeal or oropharyngeal swab from every participant. Participants in the prospective study had the option to provide additional blood draws and questionnaires over an approximately two-month period. Blood samples from the prospective study were shipped frozen or at room temperature prior to DNA extraction. Sequencing was performed on PBMCs or T cells enriched from blood (not recorded which). This receptor was identified in a woman aged 18-35 years who had been exposed to COVID-19.

The nucleotides read TGTGCCAGCAGCTCGGGACTGGAGTACGAGCAGTACTTC. Its product reads: CASSSGLEYEQYF. The receptor chain draws on TRBV9 and TRBJ2-7; matching of 6 bases hints at TRBD2 as the D gene. V drops 4 bases and J drops 4 bases, leaving 12 bases in between. Including cysteine and phenylalanine, the CDR3 has 13 amino acids. Just the 39-base CDR3 DNA is kept, in frame starting at base 1. CDR1 and CDR2 are drawn from the germline V gene: SGDLS, YYNGEE.